These T cell receptor beta chains were read from a single sample in a study of T cells expressing NK-cell markers. One entry per CDR3 protein, without DNA, is what TCRdb gives after re-calling the 5' RACE reads. The sample table sets out 500,000 to 600,000 distinct CDR3 sequences. The sequenced sample consisted of blood T cells: a sorted CD56 or NKG2C T cell subset, CD4+ or CD8+ T cells, or bulk PBMC T cells (not recorded which). The receptors originated from a man aged 18 to 30 in good health. Both conserved end residues are part of each CDR3. The order of the fields is J gene, V gene, CDR3 protein.

j_gene: TRBJ1-1
v_gene: TRBV11-3
CDR3aa: CATRGSGTEAFF

j_gene: TRBJ2-1
v_gene: TRBV6-5
CDR3aa: CASSYSMLAGEYNEQFF

j_gene: TRBJ2-1
v_gene: TRBV11-2
CDR3aa: CASSSPGVPYNEQFF

j_gene: TRBJ2-3
v_gene: TRBV20-1
CDR3aa: CSARSGSSGTDTQYF

j_gene: TRBJ2-1
v_gene: TRBV12-3/TRBV12-4
CDR3aa: CASSPRRDRYNEQFF

j_gene: TRBJ2-3
v_gene: TRBV7-9
CDR3aa: CASSFSGTSTDTQYF

j_gene: TRBJ2-7
v_gene: TRBV4-3
CDR3aa: CASSPGQDSYEQYF

j_gene: TRBJ2-7
v_gene: TRBV10-3
CDR3aa: CAISESELQQYF

j_gene: TRBJ2-7
v_gene: TRBV7-2
CDR3aa: CASSARDRGRAEQYF

j_gene: TRBJ2-4
v_gene: TRBV12-5
CDR3aa: CASGLFGLAGGILAKNIQYF

j_gene: TRBJ2-2
v_gene: TRBV10-2
CDR3aa: CASVQGGTGELFF

j_gene: TRBJ2-5
v_gene: TRBV11-1
CDR3aa: CASSTGTPQTQYF

j_gene: TRBJ1-2
v_gene: TRBV25-1
CDR3aa: CASSERQGDRYTF

j_gene: TRBJ2-2
v_gene: TRBV7-3
CDR3aa: CASSFGLTGGGELFF

j_gene: TRBJ2-1
v_gene: TRBV12-3/TRBV12-4
CDR3aa: CASSCTYYEQFF

j_gene: TRBJ2-1
v_gene: TRBV6-5
CDR3aa: CASSWGLSASTYNEQFF

j_gene: TRBJ2-7
v_gene: TRBV29-1
CDR3aa: CSVRGGVSYEQYF

j_gene: TRBJ2-2
v_gene: TRBV11-2
CDR3aa: CASTSHGRESGELFF

j_gene: TRBJ1-5
v_gene: TRBV4-1
CDR3aa: CASSQVYRAADQPQHF

j_gene: TRBJ2-1
v_gene: TRBV20-1
CDR3aa: CSARSLAGPEQFF

j_gene: TRBJ2-2
v_gene: TRBV2
CDR3aa: CASRKELQGSTGELFF

j_gene: TRBJ2-1
v_gene: TRBV29-1
CDR3aa: CSVVMDNEQFF

j_gene: TRBJ2-7
v_gene: TRBV30
CDR3aa: CAWSGAGWVFEQYF

j_gene: TRBJ2-1
v_gene: TRBV7-6
CDR3aa: CASSPLGGTGRDNEQFF

j_gene: TRBJ1-1
v_gene: TRBV6-5
CDR3aa: CASSLLDRPNTEAFF

j_gene: TRBJ2-3
v_gene: TRBV29-1
CDR3aa: CSVTNPGTDTQYF

j_gene: TRBJ1-1
v_gene: TRBV28
CDR3aa: CASSIIGDTEAFF

j_gene: TRBJ2-7
v_gene: TRBV27
CDR3aa: CASSFGDRNYEQYF

j_gene: TRBJ1-6
v_gene: TRBV30
CDR3aa: CAWSVGSGNSPLHF

j_gene: TRBJ2-7
v_gene: TRBV7-3
CDR3aa: CASSPGELYEQYF

j_gene: TRBJ2-5
v_gene: TRBV20-1
CDR3aa: CSARELTKGVQETQYF